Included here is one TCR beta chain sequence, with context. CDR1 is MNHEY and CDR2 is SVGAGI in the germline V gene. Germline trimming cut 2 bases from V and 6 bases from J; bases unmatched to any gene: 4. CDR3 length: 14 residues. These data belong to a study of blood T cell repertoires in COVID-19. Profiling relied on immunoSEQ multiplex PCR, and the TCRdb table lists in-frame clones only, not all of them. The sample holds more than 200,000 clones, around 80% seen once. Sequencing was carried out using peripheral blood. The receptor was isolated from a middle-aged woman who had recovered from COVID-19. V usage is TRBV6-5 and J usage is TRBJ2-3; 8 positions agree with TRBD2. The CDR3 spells CASSYRGGVDTQYF. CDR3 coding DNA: TGTGCCAGCAGTTACCGGGGGGGAGTTGATACGCAGTATTTT.